This section outlines one T cell receptor beta chain sequence together with its context. This specimen comes from a study of glioma-infiltrating T cells after dendritic cell vaccination. Study background: Samples are from glioblastoma patients in Phase I and II dendritic cell vaccine trials.

Trimming cost V 8 bases and J 0 bases, with 13 bases left between them. Germline assignment: CDR1 SGHTA and CDR2 FQGNSA. The CDR3 runs 15 residues. TCRdb's copy holds only in-frame clones and misses some; the assay was immunoSEQ multiplex PCR. Seen here are roughly 20,000 clones, approximately 85% observed once, and the top ten hold under 40%. V and J are TRBV7-2 and TRBJ1-4; D remains ambiguous. This clonotype was sampled from a human donor with glioblastoma. The sample was blood, taken before dendritic cell vaccination. The CDR3 DNA reads as TGTGCCAGCGCTAGAGTCGGTGCAACTAATGAAAAACTGTTTTTT. It yields the protein CASARVGATNEKLFF.